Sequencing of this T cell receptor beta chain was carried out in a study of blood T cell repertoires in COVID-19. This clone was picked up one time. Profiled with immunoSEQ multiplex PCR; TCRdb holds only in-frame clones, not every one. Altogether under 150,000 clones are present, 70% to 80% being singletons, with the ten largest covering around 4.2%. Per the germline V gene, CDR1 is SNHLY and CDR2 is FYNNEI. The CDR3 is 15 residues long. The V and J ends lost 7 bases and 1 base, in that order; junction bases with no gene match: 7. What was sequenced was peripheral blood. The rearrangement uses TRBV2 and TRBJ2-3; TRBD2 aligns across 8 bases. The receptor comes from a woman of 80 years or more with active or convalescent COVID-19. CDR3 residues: CASTEGRGGTDTQYF. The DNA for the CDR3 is TGTGCCAGCACCGAAGGGCGGGGGGGCACAGATACGCAGTATTTT.